These 17 T cell receptor beta chains were sequenced from one sample in a study of T cell clusters in autoimmune cytopenias. TRB was amplified from around 0.25 ug of peripheral blood genomic DNA per sample. TRB rearrangements were amplified by touch-down multiplex PCR with mixed TRB-A/B primers. TCRdb reprocessed the multiplex PCR reads and reports one entry per CDR3 protein, with no DNA. The sample's table shows some 7,800 distinct CDR3 sequences. The specimen sequenced was peripheral blood. The receptors were gathered from a human donor with an autoimmune cytopenia or autoimmune hepatitis (not recorded which).

The V and J genes are TRBV20-1 and TRBJ2-7; there is no DNA to check the TCRdb D call of TRBD2. This CDR3 contains 14 residues. Germline values: CDR1 DFQATT, CDR2 SNEGSKA (reference sequence). CDR3 region: CSALSSGGLYEQYF.

The CDR3 region is CASSPLTGSFSGANVLTF. The chain is built from TRBV27 and TRBJ2-6; the D call of TRBD1 rests on TCRdb alone, since no DNA is present to check it. CDR1 and CDR2 (germline): MNHEY, SMNVEV (reference sequence). The CDR3 covers 18 residues.

Judged by frequency, this clonotype is medium-sized (0.01 to 0.1%). The chain recombines TRBV6-1 with TRBJ1-6; no DNA is available, so the TRBD1 call from TCRdb remains unchecked. Germline-derived CDR1 and CDR2 are MNHNS and SASEGT. The CDR3 loop spans 13 amino acids. Here the CDR3 reads CASSGPSNSPLHF.

The chain couples TRBV7-9 to TRBJ1-1. The CDR3 is 13 amino acids. Germline V gene sequence: CDR1 SEHNR, CDR2 FQNEAQ (reference sequence). This CDR3 reads CASSLQVNTEAFF.

V and J are TRBV30 and TRBJ1-5; TCRdb designates TRBD1, a call that cannot be tested without DNA. CDR1 is GTSNPN, CDR2 SVGIG, per germline (reference sequence). This CDR3 comprises 12 residues. Here the CDR3 reads CAWSGGNQPQHF.

The rearrangement joins TRBV24-1 to TRBJ1-2. The CDR3 is 14 residues long. Germline lookup yields CDR1 KGHDR and CDR2 SFDVKD. The CDR3 reads CATSDSTINYGYTF.

CDR3 residues: CATSDPRSSTTGELFF. The chain recombines TRBV24-1 with TRBJ2-2. Looked up from germline, CDR1 is KGHDR and CDR2 is SFDVKD. The CDR3 has 16 residues.

Judged by frequency, this clonotype is medium-sized. The chain combines TRBV20-1 with TRBJ2-7. This CDR3 has 14 residues. Germline CDR1 reads DFQATT; CDR2 reads SNEGSKA (reference sequence). The CDR3 sequence is CSARDVAKSYEQYF.

According to its frequency, this clonotype is medium-sized. The V gene is TRBV7-9, the J gene TRBJ2-7. Germline CDR1 is SEHNR and CDR2 is FQNEAQ (reference sequence). There are 16 residues in the CDR3. CDR3 amino acids: CASSLNVAVGFYEQYF.

The genes are TRBV12-3 or TRBV12-4 and TRBJ1-1; absent DNA, TCRdb's TRBD1 call cannot be checked. CDR3 length: 13 amino acids. The CDR3 here is CASRSRATTEAFF.

The V and J genes are TRBV20-1 and TRBJ1-1. Germline lookup yields CDR1 DFQATT and CDR2 SNEGSKA (reference sequence). The CDR3 has 13 residues. The CDR3 reads CSASQGLGSEAFF.

This clonotype is called medium-sized (0.01 to 0.1%) based on its frequency. The rearrangement links TRBV7-9 to TRBJ2-5; TCRdb's D call of TRBD2 is untestable without DNA. The length of the CDR3 is 13 residues. CDR1 SEHNR and CDR2 FQNEAQ come from the germline V gene (reference sequence). The CDR3: CASSLVGAETQYF.

By frequency, this clonotype registers medium-sized (0.01 to 0.1%). The chain is built from TRBV6-5 and TRBJ1-1; as DNA is missing, the TRBD1 call by TCRdb cannot be tested. Germline V gene sequence: CDR1 MNHEY, CDR2 SVGAGI. The CDR3 consists of 14 residues. The CDR3 protein is CASSRQPQNTEAFF.

The chain has TRBV20-1 and TRBJ1-5. CDR3 length: 13 residues. CDR1 is DFQATT and CDR2 is SNEGSKA in the germline V gene (reference sequence). CDR3 sequence reads: CSARQGGMRPQHF.

The gene calls are TRBV12-5 and TRBJ2-5. This CDR3 comprises 14 residues. From germline, CDR1 is LGHNT and CDR2 FRNRAP. The CDR3 reads CASGLGQVGETQYF.

The V gene is TRBV27, the J gene TRBJ1-5; TCRdb reports TRBD1, a call that lacks DNA to check it against. CDR1 and CDR2 from the germline V gene are MNHEY and SMNVEV (reference sequence). CDR3 size: 14 residues. Here the CDR3 reads CASSLRGFNQPQHF.

Its frequency marks this clonotype as medium-sized. This rearrangement joins TRBV6-5 to TRBJ2-1. The CDR3 loop spans 16 amino acids. Germline loops: CDR1 MNHEY, CDR2 SVGAGI. The CDR3 is CASSYLTVSSYNEQFF.